Sequencing of this T cell receptor (beta chain) was carried out in a study of siplizumab effects on memory and regulatory T cells. Study findings and constraints: The naive T cell population seemed more diverse than memory cells and seemed a major contributor to the alloresponse. A minor share of alloreactive clones matched unstimulated subsets.

Data came from immunoSEQ multiplex PCR; TCRdb stores just in-frame clones and leaves some out. The sample yields 97,000 or so clones, approximately 90% seen once. With respect to this clone: Its antigen is not known.

The clonotype comes from a human donor in good health. Material: CD4+ T cells sorted from blood.

Written as DNA, the CDR3 is TGTGCCAGCAGCTTGGGAACAAACTCCTACAATGAGCAGTTCTTC. It is translated as CASSLGTNSYNEQFF. The chain is built from TRBV5-5 and TRBJ2-1; D is undetermined. V lost 0 bases and J 0 bases, leaving 7 bases between the germline ends. The CDR3 has 15 residues. Germline CDR1 and CDR2: SGHKS and YYEKEE (reference sequence). Variable domain in full (rest from reference TRBV5-5 and TRBJ2-1): DAGVTQSPTHLIKTRGQQVTLRCSPISGHKSVSWYQQVLGQGPQFIFQYYEKEERGRGNFPDRFSARQFPNYSSELNVNALLLGDSALYLCASSLGTNSYNEQFFGPGTRLTVL.